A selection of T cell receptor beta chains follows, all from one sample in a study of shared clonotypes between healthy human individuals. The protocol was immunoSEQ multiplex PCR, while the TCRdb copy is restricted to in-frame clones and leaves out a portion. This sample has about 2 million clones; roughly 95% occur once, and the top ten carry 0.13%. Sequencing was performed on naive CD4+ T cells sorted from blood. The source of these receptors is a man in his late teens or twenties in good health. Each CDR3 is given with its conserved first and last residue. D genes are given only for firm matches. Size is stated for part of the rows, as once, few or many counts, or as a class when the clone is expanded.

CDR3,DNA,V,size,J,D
CASTAFNTDTQYF,TGTGCCAGCACAGCCTTCAACACAGATACGCAGTATTTT,TRBV6-5,.,TRBJ2-3,.
CAWSRQGRAFF,TGTGCCTGGAGTAGGCAAGGCAGAGCTTTCTTT,TRBV30,.,TRBJ1-1,.
CATSRDSGARQPQHF,TGTGCCACCAGCAGAGATTCGGGGGCGCGACAGCCCCAGCATTTT,TRBV15,.,TRBJ1-5,.
CASSHRGLSSYEQYF,TGTGCCAGCAGTCACAGGGGCCTTAGCTCCTACGAGCAGTACTTC,TRBV28,few,TRBJ2-7,TRBD1
CASSLGEGGGTGELFF,TGTGCCAGCAGCTTAGGTGAAGGGGGTGGCACCGGGGAGCTGTTTTTT,TRBV7-8,.,TRBJ2-2,.
CASIRLAGGTGELFF,TGTGCCAGCATCCGACTAGCGGGGGGGACCGGGGAGCTGTTTTTT,TRBV6-1,.,TRBJ2-2,TRBD2
CASSESMGGTQYF,TGCGCCAGCAGTGAGTCGATGGGGGGGACGCAGTATTTT,TRBV10-1,.,TRBJ2-3,TRBD2
CASSLAPGIDQPQHF,TGTGCCAGCAGCTTAGCGCCTGGGATCGACCAGCCCCAGCATTTT,TRBV7-6,.,TRBJ1-5,.
CASSLGPGPGNTIYF,TGCGCCAGCAGCTTGGGCCCAGGCCCCGGAAACACCATATATTTT,TRBV5-1,.,TRBJ1-3,.
CAWSVRGGASRGKQFF,TGTGCCTGGAGTGTACGTGGGGGGGCTAGTCGTGGCAAGCAGTTCTTC,TRBV30,.,TRBJ2-1,.
CASSRRAYNSPLHF,TGTGCCAGCAGTCGTCGAGCCTATAATTCACCCCTCCACTTT,TRBV27,.,TRBJ1-6,.
CASSLNGRGAGAGELFF,TGTGCCAGCAGCTTGAACGGCAGGGGCGCGGGAGCCGGGGAGCTGTTTTTT,TRBV5-8,.,TRBJ2-2,.
CASSIGTQGYGYTF,TGTGCCAGTAGTATTGGCACCCAGGGCTATGGCTACACCTTC,TRBV19,.,TRBJ1-2,.
CASSPRTRSDEQFF,TGTGCCAGCAGCCCCAGGACTAGGTCCGATGAGCAGTTCTTC,TRBV7-9,once,TRBJ2-1,TRBD2
CASSRTGNQETQYF,TGTGCCAGCAGCAGGACAGGGAACCAAGAGACCCAGTACTTC,TRBV5-4,.,TRBJ2-5,TRBD1
CAWRRELPSGGNTIYF,TGTGCCTGGAGACGGGAGCTGCCTTCGGGGGGAAACACCATATATTTT,TRBV30,.,TRBJ1-3,.
CASSGAGEAFF,TGCGCCAGCAGCGGCGCGGGGGAAGCTTTCTTT,TRBV5-1,.,TRBJ1-1,.
CASSHYHEQFF,TGTGCCAGCAGTCACTATCATGAGCAGTTCTTC,TRBV5-8,.,TRBJ2-1,.
CASSEVGTPPQETQYF,TGCGCCAGCAGCGAGGTGGGGACACCCCCGCAAGAGACCCAGTACTTC,TRBV5-1,.,TRBJ2-5,.
CAWSAGDHQPQHF,TGTGCCTGGAGTGCAGGGGACCATCAGCCCCAGCATTTT,TRBV30,.,TRBJ1-5,.
CASSLDQRAYEQYF,TGTGCCAGCAGCTTGGACCAGCGTGCCTACGAGCAGTACTTC,TRBV5-4,.,TRBJ2-7,.
CSVAGRGEVEGYTF,TGCAGCGTAGCCGGCAGGGGGGAGGTCGAAGGCTACACCTTC,TRBV29-1,once,TRBJ1-2,TRBD1
CASSSGGVSTDTQYF,TGTGCCAGCAGTTCCGGGGGGGTTAGCACAGATACGCAGTATTTT,TRBV6-5,.,TRBJ2-3,TRBD2
CAYRSQGAGAFF,TGTGCCTACCGATCACAGGGGGCAGGGGCTTTCTTT,TRBV30,.,TRBJ1-1,TRBD1
CASSQVAKNIQYF,TGTGCCAGCAGCCAGGTAGCCAAAAACATTCAGTACTTC,TRBV14,.,TRBJ2-4,.
CAIREDPYEQYF,TGTGCCATCAGGGAGGACCCCTACGAGCAGTACTTC,TRBV10-3,.,TRBJ2-7,.
CASSLRQGDSPLHF,TGTGCCAGCAGCCTAAGACAGGGGGATTCACCCCTCCACTTT,TRBV7-9,.,TRBJ1-6,TRBD1
CASSPPSAREGEKLFF,TGTGCCAGCTCACCACCGTCTGCCAGGGAGGGTGAAAAACTGTTTTTT,TRBV18,.,TRBJ1-4,.
CASSYGPNYGYTF,TGTGCCAGCAGTTACGGACCGAACTATGGCTACACCTTC,TRBV6-6,.,TRBJ1-2,.
CASSGGQYNSPLHF,TGCGCCAGCAGCGGGGGACAGTATAATTCACCCCTCCACTTT,TRBV5-1,.,TRBJ1-6,TRBD1
CASARQGNEQFF,TGTGCCAGCGCCAGACAGGGGAATGAGCAGTTCTTC,TRBV7-9,.,TRBJ2-1,TRBD1
CASSRGPSNTGELFF,TGTGCCAGCTCACGTGGCCCCTCGAACACCGGGGAGCTGTTTTTT,TRBV18,.,TRBJ2-2,.
CASSLAGGGNQPQHF,TGTGCCAGCAGTTTAGCAGGCGGCGGGAATCAGCCCCAGCATTTT,TRBV27,.,TRBJ1-5,.
CASKLAVNTGELFF,TGTGCCAGCAAACTAGCGGTTAACACCGGGGAGCTGTTTTTT,TRBV2,.,TRBJ2-2,TRBD2
CAWTTTGIEAFF,TGTGCCTGGACTACGACAGGGATTGAAGCTTTCTTT,TRBV30,.,TRBJ1-1,TRBD1
CASSTFSGGVNEQFF,TGTGCCAGCAGCACGTTTAGCGGGGGGGTAAATGAGCAGTTCTTC,TRBV13,.,TRBJ2-1,TRBD2
CSVEFGRVAFF,TGCAGCGTTGAATTTGGAAGGGTGGCTTTCTTT,TRBV29-1,.,TRBJ1-1,.
CATLGLAKDTQYF,TGTGCCACCCTGGGACTAGCGAAAGATACGCAGTATTTT,TRBV19,.,TRBJ2-3,TRBD2
CASSLDRVRTLHF,TGTGCCAGCAGCTTAGACAGGGTTAGGACCCTCCACTTT,TRBV5-4,few,TRBJ1-6,TRBD1
CASSSVYGGNYGYTF,TGTGCCAGCAGTTCCGTCTATGGTGGCAACTATGGCTACACCTTC,TRBV6-5,.,TRBJ1-2,.
CASTADRLQFF,TGTGCCAGCACCGCGGACCGCCTCCAGTTCTTC,TRBV2,.,TRBJ2-1,.
CASSQFPSTESSPLHF,TGCGCCAGCAGCCAATTTCCGTCCACCGAGAGCTCACCCCTCCACTTT,TRBV4-1,few,TRBJ1-6,.
CATLLGGAGGELFF,TGTGCCACTCTCTTGGGGGGGGCTGGCGGGGAGCTGTTTTTT,TRBV10-3,.,TRBJ2-2,.
CASSLAGSTDTQYF,TGCGCCAGCAGCTTGGCCGGTTCCACAGATACGCAGTATTTT,TRBV5-1,.,TRBJ2-3,.
CAISDVGNEQFF,TGTGCCATCAGTGACGTTGGCAATGAGCAGTTCTTC,TRBV10-3,.,TRBJ2-1,.
CASSLGSRGEPYEQYF,TGTGCCAGCTCACTCGGATCCCGGGGGGAGCCCTACGAGCAGTACTTC,TRBV18,.,TRBJ2-7,TRBD2
CASSLDPYSSGNTIYF,TGTGCCAGCAGCTTAGACCCCTATAGCTCTGGAAACACCATATATTTT,TRBV7-2,.,TRBJ1-3,.
CASSPPNGGKETQYF,TGTGCCAGCTCACCACCGAATGGGGGGAAAGAGACCCAGTACTTC,TRBV18,.,TRBJ2-5,.